The rows below give T cell receptor beta chains drawn from one sample of a study of shared clonotypes between healthy human individuals. The assay was immunoSEQ multiplex PCR, and TCRdb's table has in-frame clones only and misses some. The repertoire holds about 600,000 clones, with 95% to 96% as singletons. Sequences were obtained from naive CD8+ T cells sorted from blood. The receptors here all came from a woman in her 30s in good health. CDR3s include the opening cysteine and the closing phenylalanine or tryptophan. The D gene is left open where the match is weak.

D gene	V gene	J gene	CDR3 length	CDR3 protein	CDR3 DNA
.	TRBV2	TRBJ2-3	17	CASSDRWGGGSTDTQYF	TGTGCCAGCAGTGACCGCTGGGGCGGAGGGAGCACAGATACGCAGTATTTT
.	TRBV27	TRBJ2-5	14	CASSPHREQETQYF	TGTGCCAGCAGTCCCCACAGGGAGCAAGAGACCCAGTACTTC
TRBD2	TRBV19	TRBJ2-1	18	CASSHYRAGSGSGNEQFF	TGTGCCAGTAGTCACTATAGGGCGGGTAGCGGGAGTGGGAATGAGCAGTTCTTC
TRBD2	TRBV27	TRBJ2-2	15	CASTPASGGTGELFF	TGTGCCAGCACCCCGGCTAGCGGGGGCACCGGGGAGCTGTTTTTT
.	TRBV6-1	TRBJ2-7	16	CASRETLQGLRDEQYF	TGTGCCAGCAGGGAAACCCTCCAGGGCCTTCGGGACGAGCAGTACTTC
TRBD1	TRBV5-1	TRBJ2-7	15	CASSSLQGGLGEQYF	TGCGCCAGCAGCTCCCTACAGGGGGGACTGGGCGAGCAGTACTTC
TRBD1	TRBV4-1	TRBJ2-7	15	CASSQDNRGTYEQYF	TGCGCCAGCAGCCAAGATAACAGGGGAACCTACGAGCAGTACTTC
.	TRBV10-3	TRBJ2-2	14	CAISDGGDTGELFF	TGTGCCATCAGTGACGGCGGGGACACCGGGGAGCTGTTTTTT
.	TRBV13	TRBJ2-1	13	CASSLEQDNEQFF	TGTGCCAGCAGCTTAGAGCAGGACAATGAGCAGTTCTTC
TRBD1	TRBV27	TRBJ2-7	17	CASSLKARTGSSYEQYF	TGTGCCAGCAGTTTAAAGGCGAGGACAGGGAGCTCCTACGAGCAGTACTTC
TRBD1	TRBV29-1	TRBJ2-5	14	CSVVGQGWRETQYF	TGCAGCGTCGTCGGACAGGGTTGGCGAGAGACCCAGTACTTC
.	TRBV7-9	TRBJ1-6	16	CASSLGGSSYNSPLHF	TGTGCCAGCAGCTTAGGAGGGAGCTCCTATAATTCACCCCTCCACTTT